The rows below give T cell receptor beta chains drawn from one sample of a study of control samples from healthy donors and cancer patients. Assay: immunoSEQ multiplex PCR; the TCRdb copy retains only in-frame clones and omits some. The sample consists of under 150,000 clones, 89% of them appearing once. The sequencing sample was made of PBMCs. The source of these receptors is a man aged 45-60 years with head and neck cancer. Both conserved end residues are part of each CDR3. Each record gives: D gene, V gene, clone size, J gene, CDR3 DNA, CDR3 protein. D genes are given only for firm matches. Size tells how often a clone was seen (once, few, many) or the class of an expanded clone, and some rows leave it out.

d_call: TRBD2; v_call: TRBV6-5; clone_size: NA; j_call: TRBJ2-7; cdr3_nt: TGTGCCAGCAGTTACTCGGAGGGAGGGCCGCTTTACGAGCAGTACTTC; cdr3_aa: CASSYSEGGPLYEQYF
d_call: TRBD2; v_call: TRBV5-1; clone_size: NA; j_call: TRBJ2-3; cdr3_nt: TGCGCCAGCAGCTTGGTTAGCGGGAGAGATACAGATACGCAGTATTTT; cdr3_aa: CASSLVSGRDTDTQYF
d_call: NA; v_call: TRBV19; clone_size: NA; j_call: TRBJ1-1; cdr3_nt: TGTGCCAGTAGTGCACAGGGATTCATGAACACTGAAGCTTTCTTT; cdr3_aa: CASSAQGFMNTEAFF
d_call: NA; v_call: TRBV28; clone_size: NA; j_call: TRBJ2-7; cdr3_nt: TGTGCCAGCGGGTCTAAGTCGCGGCAGTACTTC; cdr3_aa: CASGSKSRQYF
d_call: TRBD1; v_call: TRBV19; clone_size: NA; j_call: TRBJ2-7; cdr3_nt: TGTGCCAGTAGTCCGGGGACAGGGGGCAACGAGCAGTACTTC; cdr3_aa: CASSPGTGGNEQYF
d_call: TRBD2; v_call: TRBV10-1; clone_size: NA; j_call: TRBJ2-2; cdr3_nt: TGCGCCAGCAGTGCGGGACTAGTGACCGGGGAGCTGTTTTTT; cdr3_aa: CASSAGLVTGELFF
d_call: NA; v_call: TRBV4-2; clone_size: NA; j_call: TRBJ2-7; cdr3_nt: TGTGCCAGCAGCCAACCGGGCCAGTTCTACGAGCAGTACTTC; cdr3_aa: CASSQPGQFYEQYF
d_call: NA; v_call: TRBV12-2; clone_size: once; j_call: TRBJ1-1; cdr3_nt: TGTGCAAGTCGCTTAGAAACAGGGAAAACTGAAGCTTTCTTT; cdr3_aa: CASRLETGKTEAFF
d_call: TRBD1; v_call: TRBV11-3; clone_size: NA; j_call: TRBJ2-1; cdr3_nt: TGTGCCAGCAGCTTGGGACAGGGGACAGGGAGCTCCTACAATGAGCAGTTCTTC; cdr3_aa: CASSLGQGTGSSYNEQFF
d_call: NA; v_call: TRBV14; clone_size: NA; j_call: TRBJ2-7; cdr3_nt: TGTGCCAGCGGGCACTCCTACGAGCAGTACTTC; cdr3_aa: CASGHSYEQYF
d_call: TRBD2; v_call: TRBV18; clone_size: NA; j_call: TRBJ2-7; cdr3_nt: TGTGCCAGCTCACCAAGGCTAGCGGGTTTCTCCTACGAGCAGTACTTC; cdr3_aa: CASSPRLAGFSYEQYF
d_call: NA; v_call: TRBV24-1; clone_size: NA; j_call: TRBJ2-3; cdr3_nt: TGTGCCACCAGTGATCCCGTTTGGACAGATACGCAGTATTTT; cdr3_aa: CATSDPVWTDTQYF
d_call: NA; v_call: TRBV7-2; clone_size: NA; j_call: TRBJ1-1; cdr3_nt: TGTGCCAGCACCCCGTCGAACACTGAAGCTTTCTTT; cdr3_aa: CASTPSNTEAFF
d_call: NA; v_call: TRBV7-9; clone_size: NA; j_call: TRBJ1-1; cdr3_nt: TGTGCCAGCTCGAGAGGAGGTAACACTGAAGCTTTCTTT; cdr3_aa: CASSRGGNTEAFF
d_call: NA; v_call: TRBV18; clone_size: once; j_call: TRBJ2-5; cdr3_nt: TGTGCCAGCTCACCAGGCTACCAAGAGACCCAGTACTTC; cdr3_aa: CASSPGYQETQYF